This TCR beta chain was recorded in a study of T-cell memory formation after mild COVID-19. For this clonotype: Its target is unknown.

Germline CDR1 MNHEY, CDR2 SVGAGI. The CDR3 has 13 amino acids. With 8 bases removed from V and 4 bases from J, the gap between germline ends came to 12 bases. TCRdb analysed the 5' RACE reads with MiXCR anew, one entry per CDR3 protein. The table records 400,000 to 500,000 distinct CDR3 sequences, 20% of them present only once. General study findings and limits: SARS-CoV-2 specificity of second-wave clones peaking day 37 was unconfirmed. Contracting CD8+ clones were enriched in EMRA, CD4+ mainly in CM and EM.

V gene TRBV6-5 combines with J gene TRBJ1-5; maybe TRBD1 (5 bases). The sample was PBMCs or a T cell subset sorted from them (not recorded which). The source of this sequence is an adult woman who had mild COVID-19 (a few samples of this study predate the infection). Cell type and time point are not known. The DNA for the CDR3 is TGTGCCAGCTCCCTACAGGTTAATCAGCCCCAGCATTTT. This codes for CASSLQVNQPQHF.